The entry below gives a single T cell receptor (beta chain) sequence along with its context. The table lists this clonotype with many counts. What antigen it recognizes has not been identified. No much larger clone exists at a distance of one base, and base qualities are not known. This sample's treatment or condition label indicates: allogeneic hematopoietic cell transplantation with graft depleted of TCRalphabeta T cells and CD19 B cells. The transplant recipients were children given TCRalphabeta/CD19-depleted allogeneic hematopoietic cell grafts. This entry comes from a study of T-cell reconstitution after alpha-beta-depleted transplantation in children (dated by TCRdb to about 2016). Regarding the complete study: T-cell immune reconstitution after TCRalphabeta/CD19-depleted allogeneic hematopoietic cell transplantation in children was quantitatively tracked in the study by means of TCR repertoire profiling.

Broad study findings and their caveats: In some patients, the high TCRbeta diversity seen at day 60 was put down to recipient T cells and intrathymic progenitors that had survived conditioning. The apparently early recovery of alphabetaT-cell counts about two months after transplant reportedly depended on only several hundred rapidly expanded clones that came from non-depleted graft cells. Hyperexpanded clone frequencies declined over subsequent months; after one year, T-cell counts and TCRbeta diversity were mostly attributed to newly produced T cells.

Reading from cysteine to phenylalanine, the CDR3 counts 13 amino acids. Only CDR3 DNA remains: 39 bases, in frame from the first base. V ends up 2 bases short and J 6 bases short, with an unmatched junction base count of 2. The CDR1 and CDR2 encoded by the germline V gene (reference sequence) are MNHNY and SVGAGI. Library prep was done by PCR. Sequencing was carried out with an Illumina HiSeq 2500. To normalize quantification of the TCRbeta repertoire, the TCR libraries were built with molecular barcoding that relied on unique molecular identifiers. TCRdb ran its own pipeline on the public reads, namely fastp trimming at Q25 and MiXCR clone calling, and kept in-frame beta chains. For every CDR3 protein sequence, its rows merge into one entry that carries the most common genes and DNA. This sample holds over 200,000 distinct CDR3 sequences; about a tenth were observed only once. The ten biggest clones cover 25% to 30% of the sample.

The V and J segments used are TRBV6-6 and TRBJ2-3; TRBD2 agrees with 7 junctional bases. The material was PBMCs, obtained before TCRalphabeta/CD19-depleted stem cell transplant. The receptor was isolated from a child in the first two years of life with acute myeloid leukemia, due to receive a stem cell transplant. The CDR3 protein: CASSYAGVDTQYF. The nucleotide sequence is TGTGCCAGCAGTTACGCGGGAGTTGATACGCAGTATTTT.